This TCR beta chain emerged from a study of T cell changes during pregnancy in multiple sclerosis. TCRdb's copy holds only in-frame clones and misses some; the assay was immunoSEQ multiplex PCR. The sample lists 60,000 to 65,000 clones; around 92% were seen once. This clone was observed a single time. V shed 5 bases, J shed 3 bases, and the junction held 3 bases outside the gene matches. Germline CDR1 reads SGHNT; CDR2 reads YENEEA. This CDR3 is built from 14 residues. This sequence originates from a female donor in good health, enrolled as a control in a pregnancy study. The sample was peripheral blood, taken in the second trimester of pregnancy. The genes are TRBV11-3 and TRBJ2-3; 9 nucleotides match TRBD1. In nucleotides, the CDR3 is TGTGCCAGCAGCATAGGACAGGGGACAGATACGCAGTATTTT. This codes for CASSIGQGTDTQYF.